A selection of T cell receptor beta chains follows, all from one sample in a study of T cell repertoires and HLA-DP antigens. Some clones are missing from TCRdb's copy, which holds only in-frame ones; the method was immunoSEQ multiplex PCR. The sample records fewer than 95,000 clones, roughly 86% being singletons. No cognate antigen is known for these TCRs. The specimen sequenced was CD4+ T cells from PBMCs. The receptors originated from a man aged 45-60 years in good health and CMV-seronegative. The CDR3 runs from the conserved cysteine through the conserved F or W. The size field is filled for only some rows; it gives once, few, many or a size class.

cdr3_length	clone_size	v_call	cdr3_aa
17	NA	TRBV25-1	CASSEGTGHPGANVLTF
13	NA	TRBV5-6	CASSSLAKNIQYF
15	NA	TRBV28	CASSLSGTGGFEQYF
13	NA	TRBV6-1	CASSEAGVYEQFF
15	NA	TRBV4-1	CASSQGSSGAETQYF
17	NA	TRBV2	CASSSLSGGRVGETQYF
13	NA	TRBV15	CATSRDKVSEQYF
12	once	TRBV7-9	CASSLVSYEQYF
13	NA	TRBV10-1	CASSEFSRGGAFF
13	NA	TRBV6-5	CASSQSFTHEQYF
11	NA	TRBV7-2	CASSLRGEQFF
11	NA	TRBV28	CASSVGFEAFF
16	NA	TRBV7-8	CASSLASGGAGETQYF
15	few	TRBV6-6	CASSYWSLDSYEQYF
12	NA	TRBV10-3	CAIRATGNEQFF
17	NA	TRBV7-2	CASSLAASGSPTDTQYF
14	NA	TRBV7-8	CASSLGQVSYEQYF
15	NA	TRBV6-6	CASRGDRGLGNTIYF
14	NA	TRBV19	CASSSQLGVYEQYF